This T cell receptor (beta chain) was identified during a study of cytomegalovirus exposure and HLA in healthy donors. V lost 11 bases to trimming and J lost 4 bases; unmatched junction nucleotides: 8. The CDR3 is 14 residues long. Germline CDR1 MNHNS, CDR2 SASEGT. PCR employed 60 Vbeta and 13 Jbeta primers. The protocol was immunoSEQ multiplex PCR, while the TCRdb copy is restricted to in-frame clones and leaves out a portion. Reported are some 130,000 clones; the ten largest clones contain around 1.5%. Study-level findings and limits: TCR beta V- and J-gene trimming was later associated with a missense DCLRE1C variant.

Note on this clone: Antigen unknown.

The sequenced material came from PBMCs. V is TRBV6-1 and J is TRBJ2-5; 12 nucleotides line up with TRBD2. This clonotype was obtained from a woman in her thirties or forties in good health and CMV-seronegative. The CDR3 protein is CAGSSGGAAETQYF. DNA for the CDR3: TGTGCCGGATCTAGCGGGGGGGCCGCAGAGACCCAGTACTTC.